This T cell receptor beta chain is drawn from a study of regulatory T cells in long-lasting Graves disease. CDR3 length: 17 amino acids. The ends were cut back, 5 bases at V and 1 base at J, with 18 bases in the middle. The V gene's germline CDR1 is SGHTA and CDR2 FQGNSA. Sequencing libraries for TCR beta were prepared with iRepertoire HTBI primers and Arm-PCR of CDR3 regions. One entry per CDR3 protein, called by TCRdb with MiXCR from the multiplex PCR reads. The sample records about 450,000 distinct CDR3 sequences, less than 15% being singletons. The time point was: newly diagnosed GD, antithyroid drugs for less than 3 months. The TCR library used RNA extracted from PBMCs. The sample holds many counts of this clonotype. These data also featured in a second study, about T cells in Graves' hyperthyroidism and ophthalmopathy.

Source: peripheral blood mononuclear cells (PBMCs), taken at new diagnosis, from a patient treated with antithyroid drugs. This chain connects TRBV7-2 to TRBJ2-1, with TRBD2 as a possible D gene (6 bases). The TCR was taken from a woman aged 50 to 65 with Graves disease. The DNA of the CDR3 is TGTGCCAGCAGCCCAAGAAGTTTTAGCGGATCCTACAATGAGCAGTTCTTC. The encoded protein is CASSPRSFSGSYNEQFF.